This record covers a single TCR beta chain. Its antigen is as yet unknown. Here immunoSEQ multiplex PCR was the method, and the copy in TCRdb shows in-frame clones only, minus some. Here the sample spans approximately 49,000 clones, 75% to 85% being singletons. The CDR3 contains 13 residues. The V and J ends lost 2 bases and 5 bases respectively, with 8 bases between them. The germline V gene encodes CDR1 SGHNT and CDR2 YENEEA. This sample was included in a study of OX40 agonist ivuxolimab in advanced cancers. The wider study: The dose-escalation cohort was roughly 83% male, with a mean age of 60 years, ranging roughly 23 to 85.

General study results and limits: Partial responders at 0.1-3.0 mg/kg had among the lowest clonal expansion.

Material: CD4+ or CD8+ T cells sorted from blood, obtained in a trial of the OX40 agonist ivuxolimab. The receptor's source is an adult with an advanced solid tumor such as melanoma, head and neck, liver or kidney cancer. This chain links TRBV11-3 with TRBJ2-3; D is unclear. The CDR3 sequence is CASSLNPLDTQYF. The CDR3 DNA reads TGTGCCAGCAGCTTAAATCCTCTAGATACGCAGTATTTT.